The source of this T cell receptor (beta chain) is a study of immune cell composition in non-small cell lung cancer. Study results and caveats: Roughly 80% of squamous and around a third of adenocarcinoma cases had tumour-associated clones >0.5%.

Libraries were prepared by immunoSEQ multiplex PCR; TCRdb keeps only in-frame clonotypes and omits some of them. The sample carries 2,400 or so clones, 73% recorded once. Of note for this clone: The antigen is undetermined.

Normal lung sampling was at least 3 cm from the tumour, as distant as possible. The germline CDR1 and CDR2 sequences are SGHNT and YENEEA. The CDR3 runs 15 residues. V was clipped by 3 bases and J by 7 bases; unmatched bases: 5. The same data also went into a second study, on CD4 T cells in lung cancer. That source reports: Patients' blood was tested for T-cell responses to mutation-encoded neoepitopes. Some patients had received nivolumab or pembrolizumab before giving blood.

The chain combines TRBV11-3 with TRBJ2-1; 11 bases are a match to TRBD2. Input material: non-adjacent lung tissue. This clonotype originated in a human donor with non-small cell lung cancer. The chain's CDR3 is CASSFSSGGRNEQFF. The CDR3 DNA is TGTGCCAGCAGCTTCTCTAGCGGGGGGCGTAATGAGCAGTTCTTC.